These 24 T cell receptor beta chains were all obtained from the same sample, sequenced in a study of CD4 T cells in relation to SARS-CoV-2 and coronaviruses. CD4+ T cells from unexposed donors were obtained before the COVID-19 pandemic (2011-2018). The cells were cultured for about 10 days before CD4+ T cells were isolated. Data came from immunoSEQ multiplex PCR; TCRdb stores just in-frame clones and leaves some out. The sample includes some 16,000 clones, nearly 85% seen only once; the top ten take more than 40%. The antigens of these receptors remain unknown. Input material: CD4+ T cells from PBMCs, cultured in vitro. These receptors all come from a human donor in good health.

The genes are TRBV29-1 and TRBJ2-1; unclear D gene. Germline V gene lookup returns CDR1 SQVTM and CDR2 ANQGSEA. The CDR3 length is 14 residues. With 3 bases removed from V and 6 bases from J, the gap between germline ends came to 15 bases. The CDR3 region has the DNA TGCAGCGTTGACTGGACGCTAGTATCCAATGAGCAGTTCTTC. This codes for CSVDWTLVSNEQFF.

The CDR3 is CAISVQGAGGYTF. The CDR3 bases are TGTGCCATCAGTGTGCAGGGGGCGGGAGGCTACACCTTC. This rearrangement joins TRBV10-3 to TRBJ1-2, with 8 bases that match TRBD1. V dropped 4 bases and J dropped 8; count of bases not matched to a gene: 6. The CDR3 consists of 13 residues. Germline V gives CDR1 ENHRY, CDR2 SYGVKD.

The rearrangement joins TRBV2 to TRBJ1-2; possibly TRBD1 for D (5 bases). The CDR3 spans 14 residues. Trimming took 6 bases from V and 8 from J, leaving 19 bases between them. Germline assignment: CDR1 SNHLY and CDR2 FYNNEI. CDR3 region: CASRLDTSGDGYTF. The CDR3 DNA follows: TGTGCCAGCAGACTCGACACCTCGGGGGACGGCTACACCTTC.

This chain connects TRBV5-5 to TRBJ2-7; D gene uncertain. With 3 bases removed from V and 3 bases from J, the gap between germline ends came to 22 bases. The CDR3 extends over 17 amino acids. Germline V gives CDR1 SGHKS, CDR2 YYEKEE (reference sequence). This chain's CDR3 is CASSSQTGGDWSYEQYF. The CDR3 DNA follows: TGTGCCAGCAGCTCCCAAACGGGCGGAGACTGGAGCTACGAGCAGTACTTC.

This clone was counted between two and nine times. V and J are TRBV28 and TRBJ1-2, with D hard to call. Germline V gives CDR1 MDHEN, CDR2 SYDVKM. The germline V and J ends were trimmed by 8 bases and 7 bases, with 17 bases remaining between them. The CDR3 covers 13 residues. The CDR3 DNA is TGTGCCAGCGGCTGGGGAGGGCGGGGTGGCTACACCTTC. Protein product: CASGWGGRGGYTF.

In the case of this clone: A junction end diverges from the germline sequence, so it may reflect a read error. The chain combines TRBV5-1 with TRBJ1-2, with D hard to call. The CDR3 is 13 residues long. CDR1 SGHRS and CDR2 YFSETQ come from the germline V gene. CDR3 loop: CASSLAESYRYTF. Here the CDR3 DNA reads TGCGCCAGCAGCTTGGCCGAGTCCTATCGCTACACCTTC.

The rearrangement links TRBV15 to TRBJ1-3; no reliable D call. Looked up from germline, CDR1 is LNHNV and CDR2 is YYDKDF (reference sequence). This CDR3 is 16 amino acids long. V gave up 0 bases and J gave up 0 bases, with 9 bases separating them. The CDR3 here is CATSRDQESSGNTIYF. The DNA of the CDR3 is TGTGCCACCAGCAGAGATCAAGAGAGCTCTGGAAACACCATATATTTT.

The CDR3 sequence: CASSQDAAGGLSAFF. The CDR3 DNA reads TGTGCCAGCAGCCAAGATGCTGCAGGGGGGTTGTCAGCTTTCTTT. The chain carries TRBV14 and TRBJ1-1, with 7 positions matching TRBD1. The CDR3 is 15 residues long. Germline V lookup: CDR1 SGHDN, CDR2 FVKESK. After removal of 0 bases from V and 10 bases from J, the junction contained 11 bases not matched to a gene.

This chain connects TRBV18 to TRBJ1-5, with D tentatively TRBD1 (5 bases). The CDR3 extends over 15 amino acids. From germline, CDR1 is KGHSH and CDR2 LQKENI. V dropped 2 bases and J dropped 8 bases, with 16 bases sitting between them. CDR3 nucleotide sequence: TGTGCCAGCTCACCATCGGGGGGACGTGACGAGCCCCAGCATTTT. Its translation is CASSPSGGRDEPQHF.

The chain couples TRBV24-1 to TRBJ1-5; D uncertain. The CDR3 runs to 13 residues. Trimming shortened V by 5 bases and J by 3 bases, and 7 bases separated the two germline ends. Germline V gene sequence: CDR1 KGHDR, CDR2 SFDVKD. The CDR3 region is CATSVQYNQPQHF. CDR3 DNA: TGTGCCACCAGTGTACAGTACAATCAGCCCCAGCATTTT.

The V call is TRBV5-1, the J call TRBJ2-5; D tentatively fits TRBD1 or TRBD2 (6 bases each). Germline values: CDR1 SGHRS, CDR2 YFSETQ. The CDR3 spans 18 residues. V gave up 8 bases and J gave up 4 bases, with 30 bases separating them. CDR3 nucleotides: TGCGCCAGAAGCCCCGGGACACCTAAAATTCGGGGGCTAGAGACCCAGTACTTC. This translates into CARSPGTPKIRGLETQYF. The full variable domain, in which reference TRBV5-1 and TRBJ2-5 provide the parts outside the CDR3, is KAGVTQTPRYLIKTRGQQVTLSCSPISGHRSVSWYQQTPGQGLQFLFEYFSETQRNKGNFPGRFSGRQFSNSRSEMNVSTLELGDSALYLCARSPGTPKIRGLETQYFGPGTRLLVL.

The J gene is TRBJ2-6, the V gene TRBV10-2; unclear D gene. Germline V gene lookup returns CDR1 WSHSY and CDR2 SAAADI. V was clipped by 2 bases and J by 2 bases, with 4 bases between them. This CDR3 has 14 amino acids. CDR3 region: CASSETAGANVLTF. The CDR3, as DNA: TGCGCCAGCAGTGAGACAGCTGGGGCCAACGTCCTGACTTTC.

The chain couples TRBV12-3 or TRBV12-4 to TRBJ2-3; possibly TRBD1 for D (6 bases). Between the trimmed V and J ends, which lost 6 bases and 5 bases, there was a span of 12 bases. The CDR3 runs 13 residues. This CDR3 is CASRTGFVDTQYF. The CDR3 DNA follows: TGTGCCAGCAGAACAGGGTTTGTAGATACGCAGTATTTT.

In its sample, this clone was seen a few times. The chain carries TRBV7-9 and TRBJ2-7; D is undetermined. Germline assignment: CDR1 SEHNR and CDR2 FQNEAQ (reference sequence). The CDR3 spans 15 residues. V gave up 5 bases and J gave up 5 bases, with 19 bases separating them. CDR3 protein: CASSDIRVRSHEQYF. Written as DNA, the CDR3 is TGTGCCAGCAGCGATATCCGGGTTAGGAGTCACGAGCAGTACTTC. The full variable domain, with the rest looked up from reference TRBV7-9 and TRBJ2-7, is DTGVSQNPRHKITKRGQNVTFRCDPISEHNRLYWYRQTLGQGPEFLTYFQNEAQLEKSRLLSDRFSAERPKGSFSTLEIQRTEQGDSAMYLCASSDIRVRSHEQYFGPGTRLTVT.

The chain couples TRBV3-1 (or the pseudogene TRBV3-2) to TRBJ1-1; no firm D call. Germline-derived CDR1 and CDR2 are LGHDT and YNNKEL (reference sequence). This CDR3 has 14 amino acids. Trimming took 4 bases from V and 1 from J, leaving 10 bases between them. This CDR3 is CASSPWRENTEAFF. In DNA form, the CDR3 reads TGTGCCAGCAGCCCCTGGAGGGAGAACACTGAAGCTTTCTTT.

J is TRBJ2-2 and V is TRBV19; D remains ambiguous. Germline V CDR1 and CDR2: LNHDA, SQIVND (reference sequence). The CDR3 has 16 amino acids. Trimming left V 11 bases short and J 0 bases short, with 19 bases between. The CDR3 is CASNPPGGANTGELFF. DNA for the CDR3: TGTGCCTCAAACCCCCCGGGTGGGGCGAACACCGGGGAGCTGTTTTTT.

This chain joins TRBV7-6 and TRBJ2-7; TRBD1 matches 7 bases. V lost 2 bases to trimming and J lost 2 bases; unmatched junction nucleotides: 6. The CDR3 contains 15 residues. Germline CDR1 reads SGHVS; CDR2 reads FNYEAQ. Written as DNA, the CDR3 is TGTGCCAGCAGCTTAAACCAGGGGGTCACCTACGAGCAGTACTTC. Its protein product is CASSLNQGVTYEQYF.

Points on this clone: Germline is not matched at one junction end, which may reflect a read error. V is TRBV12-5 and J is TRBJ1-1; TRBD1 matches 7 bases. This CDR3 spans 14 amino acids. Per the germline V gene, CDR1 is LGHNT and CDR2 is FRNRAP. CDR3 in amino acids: CASGLQGMNTEAFF. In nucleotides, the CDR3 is TGTGCTAGCGGTTTACAGGGGATGAACACTGAAGCTTTCTTT.

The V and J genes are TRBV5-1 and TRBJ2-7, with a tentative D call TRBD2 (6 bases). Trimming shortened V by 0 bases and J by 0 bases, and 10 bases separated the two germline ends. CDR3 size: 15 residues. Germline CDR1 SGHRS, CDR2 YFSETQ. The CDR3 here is CASSLGGTVSYEQYF. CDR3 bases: TGCGCCAGCAGCTTGGGCGGGACGGTCTCCTACGAGCAGTACTTC.

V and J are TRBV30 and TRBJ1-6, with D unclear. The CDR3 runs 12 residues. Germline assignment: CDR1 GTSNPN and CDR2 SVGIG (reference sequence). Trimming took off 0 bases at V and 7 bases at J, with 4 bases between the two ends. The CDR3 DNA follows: TGTGCCTGGAGTGTACAAAATTCACCCCTCCACTTT. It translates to CAWSVQNSPLHF.

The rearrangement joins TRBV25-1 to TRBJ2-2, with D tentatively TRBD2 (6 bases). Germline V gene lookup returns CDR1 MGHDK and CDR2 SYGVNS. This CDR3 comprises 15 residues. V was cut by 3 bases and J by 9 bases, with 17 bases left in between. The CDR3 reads CASSEEGPTGWELFF. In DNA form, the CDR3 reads TGTGCCAGCAGTGAGGAGGGTCCTACCGGGTGGGAGCTGTTTTTT.

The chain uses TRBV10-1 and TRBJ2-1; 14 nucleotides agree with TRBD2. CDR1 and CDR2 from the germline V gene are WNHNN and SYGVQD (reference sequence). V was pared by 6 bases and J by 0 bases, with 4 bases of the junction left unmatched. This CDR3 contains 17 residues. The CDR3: CASSPGLAGGSYNEQFF. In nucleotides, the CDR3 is TGCGCCAGCAGCCCCGGACTAGCGGGAGGCTCCTACAATGAGCAGTTCTTC.

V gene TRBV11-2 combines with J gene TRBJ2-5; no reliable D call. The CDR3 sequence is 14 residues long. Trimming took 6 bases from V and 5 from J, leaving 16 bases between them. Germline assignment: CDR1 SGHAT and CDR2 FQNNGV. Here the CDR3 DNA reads TGTGCCAGCAGTTCCCAAGGTCAGAGGGAGACCCAGTACTTC. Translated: CASSSQGQRETQYF.

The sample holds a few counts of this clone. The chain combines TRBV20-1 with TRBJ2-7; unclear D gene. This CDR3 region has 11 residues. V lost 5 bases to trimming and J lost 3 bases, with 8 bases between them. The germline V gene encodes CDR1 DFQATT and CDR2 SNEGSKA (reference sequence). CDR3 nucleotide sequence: TGCAGTGCTGGCAGGAGCTACGAGCAGTACTTC. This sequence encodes CSAGRSYEQYF.